This T cell receptor (beta chain) was obtained from a study of beta chain features in type 1 diabetes. Study outcomes and limitations: A greater similarity of naive, central memory and Treg TCRB repertoires was seen among patients than among healthy donors. The VDJ junctions of type 1 diabetes patients carried fewer insertions and more deletions. In all four CD4+ subsets, TCRB CDR3 length was significantly, moderately reduced in type 1 diabetes.

Per germline, CDR1 SGHDN and CDR2 FVKESK. The CDR3 loop spans 13 amino acids. Trimming left V 4 bases short and J 5 bases short, with 9 bases between. Of the isolated RNA, all was reverse transcribed, and so the sequenced material was expressed TCRB transcripts. This table comes from immunoSEQ multiplex PCR, and its TCRdb copy is limited to in-frame clones, with some not included. This repertoire shows some 700,000 clones, 13% found once; its top ten account for 0.022%. In the case of this clone: Its antigen remains unknown.

The TCR originated in a man younger than 35 with type 1 diabetes. V is TRBV14 and J is TRBJ1-5; D is undetermined. Sequencing was performed on naive CD4+ T cells from blood. The DNA for the CDR3 is TGTGCCAGCAGCCCCGGGATCTATCAGCCCCAGCATTTT. Residues: CASSPGIYQPQHF. Drawing the rest from reference TRBV14 and TRBJ1-5, the complete variable domain is EAGVTQFPSHSVIEKGQTVTLRCDPISGHDNLYWYRRVMGKEIKFLLHFVKESKQDESGMPNNRFLAERTGGTYSTLKVQPAELEDSGVYFCASSPGIYQPQHFGDGTRLSIL.